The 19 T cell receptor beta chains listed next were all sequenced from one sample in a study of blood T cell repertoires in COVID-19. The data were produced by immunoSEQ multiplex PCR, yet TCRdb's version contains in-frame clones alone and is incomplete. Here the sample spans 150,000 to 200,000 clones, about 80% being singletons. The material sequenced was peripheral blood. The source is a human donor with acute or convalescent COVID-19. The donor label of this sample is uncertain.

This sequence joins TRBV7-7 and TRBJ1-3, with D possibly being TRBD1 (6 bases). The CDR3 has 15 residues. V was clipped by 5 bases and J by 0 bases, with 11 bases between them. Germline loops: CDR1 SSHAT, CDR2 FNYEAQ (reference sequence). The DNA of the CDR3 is TGTGCCAGCAGCCCCGGGACAAACTCTGGAAACACCATATATTTT. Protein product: CASSPGTNSGNTIYF.

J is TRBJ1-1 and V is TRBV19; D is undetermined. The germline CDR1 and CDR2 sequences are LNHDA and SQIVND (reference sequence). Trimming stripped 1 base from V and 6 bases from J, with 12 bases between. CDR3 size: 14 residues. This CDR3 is CASSIARGRAEAFF. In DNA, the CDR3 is TGTGCCAGTAGTATAGCTCGGGGTAGGGCTGAAGCTTTCTTT.

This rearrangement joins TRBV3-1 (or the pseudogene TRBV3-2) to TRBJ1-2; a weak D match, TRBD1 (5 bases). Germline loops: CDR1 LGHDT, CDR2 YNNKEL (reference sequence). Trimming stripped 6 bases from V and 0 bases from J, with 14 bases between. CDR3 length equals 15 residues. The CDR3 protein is CASSHNDRPNYGYTF. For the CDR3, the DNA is TGTGCCAGCAGTCATAATGACAGACCTAACTATGGCTACACCTTC.

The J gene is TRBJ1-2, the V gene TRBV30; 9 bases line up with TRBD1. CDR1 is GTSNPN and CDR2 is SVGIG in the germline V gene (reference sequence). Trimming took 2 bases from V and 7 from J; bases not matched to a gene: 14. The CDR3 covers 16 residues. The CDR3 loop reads CAWSFGQGRQGFGYTF. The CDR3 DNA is TGTGCCTGGAGTTTTGGACAGGGGAGACAGGGCTTTGGCTACACCTTC.

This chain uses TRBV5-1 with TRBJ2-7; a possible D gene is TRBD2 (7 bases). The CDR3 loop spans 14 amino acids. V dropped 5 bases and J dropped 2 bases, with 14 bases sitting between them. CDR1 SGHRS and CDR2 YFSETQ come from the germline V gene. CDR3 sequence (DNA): TGCGCCAGCAGAGTTGGGGGGGCGACCTACGAGCAGTACTTC. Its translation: CASRVGGATYEQYF.

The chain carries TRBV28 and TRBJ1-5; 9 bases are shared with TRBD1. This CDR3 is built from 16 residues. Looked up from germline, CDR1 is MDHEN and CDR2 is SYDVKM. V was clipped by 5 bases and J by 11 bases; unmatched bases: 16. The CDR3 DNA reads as TGTGCCAGCAGTGTAATCGCCGGGACAGGGACGCTGGCCCAGCATTTT. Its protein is CASSVIAGTGTLAQHF.

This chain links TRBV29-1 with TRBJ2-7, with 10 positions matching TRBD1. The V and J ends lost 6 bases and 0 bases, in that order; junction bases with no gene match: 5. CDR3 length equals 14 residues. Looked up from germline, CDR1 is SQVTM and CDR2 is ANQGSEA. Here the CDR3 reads CSVVGDRGSYEQYF. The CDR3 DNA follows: TGCAGCGTGGTAGGGGACAGGGGCTCCTACGAGCAGTACTTC.

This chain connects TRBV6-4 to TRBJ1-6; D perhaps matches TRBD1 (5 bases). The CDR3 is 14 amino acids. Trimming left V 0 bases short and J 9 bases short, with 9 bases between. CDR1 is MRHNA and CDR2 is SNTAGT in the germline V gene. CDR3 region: CASSDSGAASPLHF. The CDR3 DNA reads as TGTGCCAGCAGTGACTCTGGGGCCGCTTCACCCCTCCACTTT.

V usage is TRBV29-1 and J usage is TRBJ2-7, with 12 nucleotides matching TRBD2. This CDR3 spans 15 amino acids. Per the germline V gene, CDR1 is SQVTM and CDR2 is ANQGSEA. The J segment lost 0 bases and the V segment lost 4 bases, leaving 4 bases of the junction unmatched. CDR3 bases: TGCAGCGTTGCACCGGGACTAGCGGGCTCCTACGAGCAGTACTTC. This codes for CSVAPGLAGSYEQYF.

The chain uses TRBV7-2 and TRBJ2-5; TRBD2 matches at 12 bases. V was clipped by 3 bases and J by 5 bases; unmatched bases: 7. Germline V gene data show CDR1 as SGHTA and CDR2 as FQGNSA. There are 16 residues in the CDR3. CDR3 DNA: TGTGCCAGCAGCTTCCAGACTAGCGGGAGCGGGGAGACCCAGTACTTC. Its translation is CASSFQTSGSGETQYF.

The CDR3 DNA follows: TGTGCCAGCAGTTTATTGTTGGAGATTTATAGCAATCAGCCCCAGCATTTT. This translates into CASSLLLEIYSNQPQHF. The chain is built from TRBV28 and TRBJ1-5; D ambiguous. CDR3 size: 17 residues. The germline gives CDR1 MDHEN, CDR2 SYDVKM. V shed 1 base and J shed 0 bases, with 13 bases lying between them.

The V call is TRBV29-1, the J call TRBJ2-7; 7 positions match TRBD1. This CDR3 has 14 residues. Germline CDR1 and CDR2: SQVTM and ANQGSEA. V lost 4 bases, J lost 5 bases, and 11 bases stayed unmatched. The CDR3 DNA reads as TGCAGCGTTGTCCCCCCCACAGGGGTGGACGAGCAGTACTTC. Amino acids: CSVVPPTGVDEQYF.

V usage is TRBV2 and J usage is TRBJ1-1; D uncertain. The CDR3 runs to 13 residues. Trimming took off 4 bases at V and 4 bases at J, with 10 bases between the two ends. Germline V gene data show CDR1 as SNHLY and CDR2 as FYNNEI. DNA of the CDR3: TGTGCCAGCAGTGCCGACATGGGCACTGAAGCTTTCTTT. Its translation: CASSADMGTEAFF.

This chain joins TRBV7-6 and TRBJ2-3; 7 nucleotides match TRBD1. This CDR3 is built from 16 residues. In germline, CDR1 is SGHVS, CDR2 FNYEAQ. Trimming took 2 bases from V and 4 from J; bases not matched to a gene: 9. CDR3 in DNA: TGTGCCAGCAGCTTACCTCTCGGACAGGTTCCAGATACGCAGTATTTT. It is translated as CASSLPLGQVPDTQYF.

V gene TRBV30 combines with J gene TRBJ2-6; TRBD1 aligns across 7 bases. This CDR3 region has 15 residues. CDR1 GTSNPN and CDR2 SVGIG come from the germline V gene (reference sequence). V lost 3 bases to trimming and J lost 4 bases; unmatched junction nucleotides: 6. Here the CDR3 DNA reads TGTGCCTGGAGCCGCGACAGGGTCGGGGCCAACGTCCTGACTTTC. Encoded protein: CAWSRDRVGANVLTF.

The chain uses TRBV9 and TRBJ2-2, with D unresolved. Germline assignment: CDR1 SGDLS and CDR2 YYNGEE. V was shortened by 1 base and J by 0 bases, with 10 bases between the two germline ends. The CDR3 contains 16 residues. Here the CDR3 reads CASSVLNLANTGELFF. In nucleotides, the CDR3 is TGTGCCAGCAGCGTACTCAACCTAGCGAACACCGGGGAGCTGTTTTTT.

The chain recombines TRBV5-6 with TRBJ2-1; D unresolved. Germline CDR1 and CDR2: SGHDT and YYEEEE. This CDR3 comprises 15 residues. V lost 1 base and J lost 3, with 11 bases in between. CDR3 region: CASSLSGRIYNEQFF. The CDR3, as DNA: TGTGCCAGCAGCTTGTCAGGCAGAATCTACAATGAGCAGTTCTTC.

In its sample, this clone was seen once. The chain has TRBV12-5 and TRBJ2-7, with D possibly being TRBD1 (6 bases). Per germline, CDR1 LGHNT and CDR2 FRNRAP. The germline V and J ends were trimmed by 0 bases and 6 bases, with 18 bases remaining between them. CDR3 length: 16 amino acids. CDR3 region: CASGLVPGTPAAEQYF. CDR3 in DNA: TGTGCTAGTGGTTTGGTACCAGGGACACCTGCAGCCGAGCAGTACTTC.

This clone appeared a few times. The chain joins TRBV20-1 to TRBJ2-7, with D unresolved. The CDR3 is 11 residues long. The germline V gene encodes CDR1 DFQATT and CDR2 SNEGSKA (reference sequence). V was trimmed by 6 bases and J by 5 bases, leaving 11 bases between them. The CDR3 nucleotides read TGCAGTGCGCAGATCAGTGACGAGCAGTACTTC. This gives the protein CSAQISDEQYF.